A single sample is the source of the 29 T cell receptor beta chains below, sequenced in a study of human T cells and chemical hapten exposure. TCRdb redid the calling of the RACE reads with MiXCR, one entry per CDR3 protein. The table includes roughly 60,000 distinct CDR3 sequences, roughly 6.7% detected once. The time point is: pre-sensitization, week 0. Treatment meaning: therapeutic diphenylcyclopropenone sensitization with weekly scalp DPC. The material sequenced was whole blood, taken in connection with sensitization to the hapten diphenylcyclopropenone (DPC). The receptors here all came from a woman in her twenties or thirties with alopecia areata. Some clones in this sample may be carry-over from other donors' samples.

Remarks on this clonotype: A much larger clone differs by one base, so this may be a read error. The chain is built from TRBV13 and TRBJ2-7, with TRBD1 matching 7 bases. This CDR3 has 14 amino acids. Unmatched junction bases numbered 5, after V lost 4 bases and J lost 2 bases. Germline-derived CDR1 and CDR2 are PRHDT and FYEKMQ (reference sequence). CDR3 loop: CASSSRGSPYEQYF. CDR3 DNA: TGTGCCAGCAGCTCCAGGGGGAGTCCCTACGAGCAGTACTTC.

This clonotype came up many times. The J gene is TRBJ2-1, the V gene TRBV12-3 or TRBV12-4, with D perhaps given as TRBD1 or TRBD2 (5 bases each). V gave up 6 bases and J gave up 0 bases, with 9 bases separating them. This CDR3 has 14 amino acids. The CDR3 DNA reads TGTGCCAGCAGACTAGACAGCTCCTACAATGAGCAGTTCTTC. This gives the protein CASRLDSSYNEQFF.

This clonotype was seen ten or more times. This chain connects TRBV18 to TRBJ2-3, with TRBD1 matching 7 bases. Germline values: CDR1 KGHSH, CDR2 LQKENI. Losses at the gene ends were 6 bases for V and 3 bases for J; bases not matched to a gene: 9. CDR3 length: 15 amino acids. This chain's CDR3 is CASSPTGDVTDTQYF. The DNA for the CDR3 is TGTGCCAGCTCGCCTACAGGGGATGTTACAGATACGCAGTATTTT.

This clonotype was recorded many times. The rearrangement uses TRBV12-3 or TRBV12-4 and TRBJ2-3, with 9 bases identical to TRBD2. The junction had 4 bases not matched to a gene; V was cut back by 6 bases and J by 0 bases. The length of the CDR3 is 15 residues. The CDR3, as DNA: TGTGCCAGCAGGTCTAGCGGGGTTAGCACAGATACGCAGTATTTT. It encodes CASRSSGVSTDTQYF.

This clonotype was seen at least ten times. V gene TRBV10-3 combines with J gene TRBJ1-6; 8 bases are a match to TRBD1. Germline trimming cut 6 bases from V and 2 bases from J; bases unmatched to any gene: 18. This CDR3 has 20 amino acids. CDR1 is ENHRY, CDR2 SYGVKD, per germline. The CDR3 sequence is CAIRWDRITQANTYNSPLHF. CDR3 nucleotides: TGTGCCATCAGGTGGGACAGGATCACACAAGCCAACACCTATAATTCACCCCTCCACTTT.

There are many counts of this clonotype. V is TRBV20-1 and J is TRBJ2-5, with 13 nucleotides matching TRBD2. Germline-derived CDR1 and CDR2 are DFQATT and SNEGSKA (reference sequence). The CDR3 has 15 residues. The V segment lost 5 bases and the J segment 0 bases; nucleotides outside the gene matches: 3. CDR3 loop: CSAHGTSGDQETQYF. In DNA, the CDR3 is TGCAGTGCTCATGGGACTAGCGGGGACCAAGAGACCCAGTACTTC.

The CDR3 DNA reads as TGTGCCAGCAGCGTGAGCCCCCCCGTCAGCGGGGGGAGCGGGGAGCTGTTTTTT. Translated, it gives CASSVSPPVSGGSGELFF. The chain has TRBV9 and TRBJ2-2; 9 nucleotides agree with TRBD2. Germline loops: CDR1 SGDLS, CDR2 YYNGEE. After removal of 2 bases from V and 7 bases from J, the junction contained 15 bases not matched to a gene. CDR3 length: 18 residues.

This clonotype was counted at least ten times. This sequence joins TRBV6-5 and TRBJ2-6; D gene unclear. Trimming stripped 0 bases from V and 4 bases from J, with 10 bases between. CDR1 is MNHEY and CDR2 is SVGAGI in the germline V gene. The CDR3 is 16 residues long. CDR3: CASSYSTVTGANVLTF. The CDR3 DNA is TGTGCCAGCAGTTACTCAACAGTTACGGGGGCCAACGTCCTGACTTTC.

As for this clonotype: This may stem from a read error, because a much larger clone lies one nucleotide away. CDR3 sequence: CASSSQGAGSPLNF. The DNA for the CDR3 is TGTGCCAGCAGTTCACAGGGGGCAGGTTCACCCCTCAACTTT. The rearrangement links TRBV12-3 or TRBV12-4 to TRBJ1-6; 9 bases align to TRBD1. This CDR3 contains 14 residues.

This clonotype showed up many times. The CDR3 is CASSKADIRQVLEAFF. In DNA form, the CDR3 reads TGTGCCAGCAGCAAAGCCGATATAAGACAGGTCCTTGAAGCTTTCTTT. This chain joins TRBV21-1 and TRBJ1-1; TRBD1 is the table's D call and was not checked against the DNA. TRBV21-1 is shown as a pseudogene. The length of the CDR3 is 16 residues.

In its sample, this clonotype was seen a few times. The chain recombines TRBV12-3 or TRBV12-4 with TRBJ2-7; 7 nucleotides agree with TRBD2. V was pared by 4 bases and J by 4 bases, with 4 bases of the junction left unmatched. The CDR3 is 13 residues long. CDR3 DNA: TGTGCCAGCAGTTCGCGGGAGACTTACGAGCAGTACTTC. Translating gives CASSSRETYEQYF.

This clonotype was seen at least ten times. The chain couples TRBV30 to TRBJ2-5; D is uncertain. This CDR3 is built from 16 residues. Germline values: CDR1 GTSNPN, CDR2 SVGIG (reference sequence). V lost 4 bases to trimming and J lost 7 bases, with 25 bases between them. The CDR3: CAWNFGDFGPRGTQYF. CDR3 nucleotides: TGTGCCTGGAATTTTGGGGATTTTGGTCCTCGAGGGACCCAGTACTTC.

V and J are TRBV4-3 and TRBJ2-7; D is unresolved. The CDR3 contains 16 residues. Germline V gene data show CDR1 as LGHNA and CDR2 as YSLEER. V shed 2 bases and J shed 2 bases, with 16 bases lying between them. The CDR3: CASSQQQGSRAYEQYF. In DNA form, the CDR3 reads TGCGCCAGCAGCCAACAACAAGGAAGCCGGGCCTACGAGCAGTACTTC.

This clonotype was observed at least ten times. At one end the junction does not follow the germline gene, possibly because of a read error. V usage is TRBV13 and J usage is TRBJ1-1; 7 bases agree with TRBD1. Germline V gives CDR1 PRHDT, CDR2 FYEKMQ (reference sequence). CDR3 length equals 14 residues. The chain's CDR3 is CASSLGDRATEAFF. CDR3 coding DNA: TGTGCCAGCAGCCTAGGAGACAGGGCGACTGAAGCTTTCTTT.

This clonotype has ten or more counts. The J gene is TRBJ1-2, the V gene TRBV7-2; no definite D call. Germline values: CDR1 SGHTA, CDR2 FQGNSA. The V gene lost 4 bases and the J gene lost 4 bases, with 22 bases spanning the gap. The CDR3 loop spans 17 amino acids. The CDR3 sequence is CASSSQNNSPRGYGYTF. For the CDR3, the DNA is TGTGCCAGCAGCTCACAAAACAACTCTCCAAGAGGCTATGGCTACACCTTC. Complete variable domain (other parts from reference TRBV7-2 and TRBJ1-2): GAGVSQSPSNKVTEKGKDVELRCDPISGHTALYWYRQSLGQGLEFLIYFQGNSAPDKSGLPSDRFSAERTGGSVSTLTIQRTQQEDSAVYLCASSSQNNSPRGYGYTFGSGTRLTVV.

This clonotype was counted ten times or more. The V and J genes are TRBV29-1 and TRBJ1-2; D unclear. Germline lookup yields CDR1 SQVTM and CDR2 ANQGSEA. Trimming removed 6 bases from V and 7 bases from J, with 18 bases in between. This CDR3 has 13 amino acids. The CDR3, as DNA: TGCAGCGTGAATCCGGACGATAGCCCTGGCTACACCTTC. Translated: CSVNPDDSPGYTF.

This clonotype was picked up many times. The CDR3 protein is CSALKVENTEAFF. CDR3 in DNA: TGCAGTGCTCTAAAGGTTGAGAACACTGAAGCTTTCTTT. V gene TRBV20-1 combines with J gene TRBJ1-1, with D unclear. Germline V gives CDR1 DFQATT, CDR2 SNEGSKA (reference sequence). V shed 5 bases and J shed 1 base, with 11 bases lying between them. CDR3 length: 13 amino acids.

The table lists this clonotype with many counts. The rearrangement uses TRBV20-1 and TRBJ2-7; D gene uncertain. Germline assignment: CDR1 DFQATT and CDR2 SNEGSKA (reference sequence). The V gene lost 4 bases and the J gene lost 2 bases, with 12 bases spanning the gap. The CDR3 length is 13 residues. Written as DNA, the CDR3 is TGCAGTGCTACGTGGGTCATCCCCTACGAGCAGTACTTC. Translation gives CSATWVIPYEQYF.

Many counts were recorded for this clonotype. The chain is built from TRBV7-2 and TRBJ2-7, with D perhaps assigned TRBD1 or TRBD2 (5 bases each). Germline V gives CDR1 SGHTA, CDR2 FQGNSA. The CDR3 extends over 14 amino acids. V was shortened by 1 base and J by 2 bases, with 9 bases between the two germline ends. The chain's CDR3 is CASSLEGTTYEQYF. The CDR3 DNA sequence: TGTGCCAGCAGCTTAGAAGGGACCACCTACGAGCAGTACTTC. Full variable domain (missing parts from reference TRBV7-2 and TRBJ2-7): GAGVSQSPSNKVTEKGKDVELRCDPISGHTALYWYRQSLGQGLEFLIYFQGNSAPDKSGLPSDRFSAERTGGSVSTLTIQRTQQEDSAVYLCASSLEGTTYEQYFGPGTRLTVT.

This clonotype was seen at least ten times. The V and J genes are TRBV18 and TRBJ1-1, with 8 bases aligning to TRBD1. The CDR3 consists of 14 residues. The germline CDR1 and CDR2 sequences are KGHSH and LQKENI. Trimming took 2 bases from V and 8 from J; bases not matched to a gene: 7. The CDR3 DNA sequence: TGTGCCAGCTCACCAATCGGACAGGGTGCCGAAGCTTTCTTT. This gives the protein CASSPIGQGAEAFF.

This clonotype came up many times. The V call is TRBV6-5, the J call TRBJ2-3; 14 bases are shared with TRBD2. Germline V gene lookup returns CDR1 MNHEY and CDR2 SVGAGI. CDR3 length: 15 amino acids. The V gene end was trimmed by 5 bases and the J gene end by 3 bases; junction bases not matched to a gene: 1. The CDR3 bases are TGTGCCAGCAGTGGGACTAGCGGGGGAACAGATACGCAGTATTTT. This gives the protein CASSGTSGGTDTQYF.

The J gene is TRBJ2-1, the V gene TRBV19, with a weak D call TRBD1 (5 bases). The V end was cut by 3 bases, the J end by 9 bases, with 15 bases between. Germline CDR1 LNHDA, CDR2 SQIVND (reference sequence). The CDR3 totals 14 residues. For the CDR3, the DNA is TGTGCCAGTAGTATGAGTCAGGGTATAGGTGAGCAGTTCTTC. Translating it yields CASSMSQGIGEQFF.

The sample holds many counts of this clonotype. The gene calls are TRBV20-1 and TRBJ2-1, with TRBD1 identical over 8 bases. Germline trimming cut 1 base from V and 1 base from J; bases unmatched to any gene: 9. Germline CDR1 DFQATT, CDR2 SNEGSKA (reference sequence). The CDR3 sequence is 17 residues long. As DNA, the CDR3 is TGCAGTGCTAGAGGTCAGGGGGCAAAGAGGTCCTACAATGAGCAGTTCTTC. It encodes CSARGQGAKRSYNEQFF.

This clonotype was seen many times. This chain links TRBV29-1 with TRBJ1-1; unclear D gene. The CDR3 has 13 amino acids. Germline loops: CDR1 SQVTM, CDR2 ANQGSEA. Trimming stripped 7 bases from V and 1 base from J, with 13 bases between. Here the CDR3 reads CSGGEGRNTEAFF. The CDR3 DNA is TGCAGCGGGGGAGAGGGCCGGAACACTGAAGCTTTCTTT.

This clonotype was counted ten times or more. The chain links TRBV9 to TRBJ2-7, with TRBD1 as a possible D gene (5 bases). This CDR3 is built from 14 residues. CDR1 is SGDLS and CDR2 is YYNGEE in the germline V gene. Trimming pared 0 bases from V and 1 base from J, leaving 8 bases between. The CDR3 sequence is CASSVEGASYEQYF. The CDR3, as DNA: TGTGCCAGCAGCGTAGAAGGGGCGTCCTACGAGCAGTACTTC.

This clonotype has ten or more counts. J is TRBJ1-1 and V is TRBV7-3; TRBD1 aligns across 10 bases. This CDR3 has 13 amino acids. Trimming cost V 4 bases and J 9 bases; bases outside gene matches: 5. Per the germline V gene, CDR1 is SGHTA and CDR2 is FQGTGA. This chain's CDR3 is CASSSDRGLQAFF. DNA of the CDR3: TGTGCCAGCAGCTCAGACAGGGGGCTGCAAGCTTTCTTT.

A note on this clonotype: A much bigger clone sits one base away, suggesting this may be a read error. This CDR3 fails to terminate in the conserved phenylalanine or tryptophan, so it likely reflects a read error. V usage is TRBV5-1 and J usage is TRBJ1-1; D unclear. Germline values: CDR1 SGHRS, CDR2 YFSETQ. CDR3 length: 14 amino acids. CDR3 amino acids: CASRLGGFNTEAFS. Here the CDR3 DNA reads TGCGCCAGCAGATTGGGTGGATTTAACACTGAAGCTTTCTCT.

Ten or more counts support this clonotype. This chain links TRBV12-2 with TRBJ1-2. TRBV12-2 is recorded as a pseudogene. The CDR3 sequence is 17 residues long. The CDR3 is CASRLKCSGRGSDGYTF. Here the CDR3 DNA reads TGTGCAAGTCGCTTGAAGTGTAGCGGCCGGGGCTCGGATGGCTACACCTTC.

This clonotype was observed at least ten times. The genes are TRBV6-6 and TRBJ1-2; no reliable D call. From germline, CDR1 is MNHNY and CDR2 SVGAGI (reference sequence). This CDR3 has 13 amino acids. Trimming pared 5 bases from V and 4 bases from J, leaving 11 bases between. CDR3 sequence reads: CASSHTASYGYTF. The CDR3 nucleotides read TGTGCCAGCAGTCACACAGCGAGCTATGGCTACACCTTC.